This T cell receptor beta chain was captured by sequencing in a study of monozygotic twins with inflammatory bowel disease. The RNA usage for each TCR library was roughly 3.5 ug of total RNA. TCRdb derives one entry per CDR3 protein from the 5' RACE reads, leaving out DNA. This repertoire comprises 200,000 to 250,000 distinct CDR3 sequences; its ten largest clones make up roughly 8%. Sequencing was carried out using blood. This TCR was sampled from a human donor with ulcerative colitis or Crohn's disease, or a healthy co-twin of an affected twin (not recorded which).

The CDR3 sequence: CASSPSRGASETQYF. The chain couples TRBV18 to TRBJ2-5. From germline, CDR1 is KGHSH and CDR2 LQKENI. This CDR3 region has 15 residues.